These 8 T cell receptor beta chains came from one sample sequenced in a study of CD8+ T cells in alopecia areata. Specified treatment: oral pan-JAK inhibitor, 5-10 mg twice daily. Isolated RNA was reverse transcribed into cDNA used as the sequencing template. The protocol was immunoSEQ multiplex PCR, while the TCRdb copy is restricted to in-frame clones and leaves out a portion. The table has about 120,000 clones, 53% seen once. This specimen was CD4+ T cells sorted from blood, taken at week 4, from a patient treated with tofacitinib. The receptors come from a human donor with alopecia areata.

The rearrangement joins TRBV29-1 to TRBJ1-1; no definite D call. V dropped 4 bases and J dropped 0 bases, with 9 bases sitting between them. The CDR3 sequence is 13 residues long. The V gene's germline CDR1 is SQVTM and CDR2 ANQGSEA. In DNA, the CDR3 is TGCAGCGTTGTACTTTCATTGAACACTGAAGCTTTCTTT. Translated, it gives CSVVLSLNTEAFF.

The chain has TRBV30 and TRBJ1-6; D is unclear. Trimming took off 0 bases at V and 8 bases at J, with 11 bases between the two ends. The CDR3 has 14 residues. CDR1 is GTSNPN and CDR2 is SVGIG in the germline V gene (reference sequence). The CDR3 here is CAWSVFDAYSPLHF. CDR3 coding DNA: TGTGCCTGGAGTGTATTCGACGCTTATTCACCCCTCCACTTT.

This rearrangement joins TRBV29-1 to TRBJ1-2; 10 positions match TRBD1. The CDR3 covers 14 residues. The germline V gene has CDR1 SQVTM and CDR2 ANQGSEA. With V trimmed by 4 bases and J by 4 bases, 6 bases remained unmatched. CDR3 DNA: TGCAGCGTTGGGGGACAGGGGCAATCCTATGGCTACACCTTC. This gives the protein CSVGGQGQSYGYTF. Complete variable domain (other parts from reference TRBV29-1 and TRBJ1-2): SAVISQKPSRDICQRGTSLTIQCQVDSQVTMMFWYRQQPGQSLTLIATANQGSEATYESGFVIDKFPISRPNLTFSTLTVSNMSPEDSSIYLCSVGGQGQSYGYTFGSGTRLTVV.

This chain uses TRBV25-1 with TRBJ1-6, with D possibly TRBD1 on 6 matching bases. Germline V gene lookup returns CDR1 MGHDK and CDR2 SYGVNS. Deletions cut 8 bases from V and 7 bases from J, with 12 bases between. This CDR3 contains 13 residues. The DNA for the CDR3 is TGTGCCAGCGAAGACAGGTGGAATTCACCCCTCCACTTT. Its translation is CASEDRWNSPLHF.

The sample holds a few counts of this clone. This chain uses TRBV29-1 with TRBJ2-1; D ambiguous. From germline, CDR1 is SQVTM and CDR2 ANQGSEA. This CDR3 is built from 14 residues. V shed 0 bases and J shed 0 bases, with 6 bases lying between them. The CDR3 sequence: CSVEERTSYNEQFF. CDR3 bases: TGCAGCGTTGAAGAGCGGACCTCCTACAATGAGCAGTTCTTC.

This clone was observed a handful of times. The rearrangement uses TRBV5-4 and TRBJ2-1; tentatively, D is TRBD1 (6 bases). The V end was cut by 0 bases, the J end by 7 bases, with 14 bases between. Germline CDR1 and CDR2: SGHNT and YYREEE (reference sequence). This CDR3 region has 15 residues. DNA for the CDR3: TGTGCCAGCAGCTTGGAGAGGGGGACCCTGAATGAGCAGTTCTTC. Translating it yields CASSLERGTLNEQFF.

V usage is TRBV7-6 and J usage is TRBJ2-2; D is undetermined. The CDR3 length is 12 residues. The ends were cut back, 2 bases at V and 6 bases at J, with 4 bases in the middle. CDR1 SGHVS and CDR2 FNYEAQ come from the germline V gene. The CDR3 is CASSLLAGELFF. CDR3 in DNA: TGTGCCAGCAGCTTATTAGCCGGGGAGCTGTTTTTT.

The rearrangement links TRBV30 to TRBJ2-7, with a tentative D call TRBD1 (7 bases). Per germline, CDR1 GTSNPN and CDR2 SVGIG (reference sequence). V was trimmed by 5 bases and J by 4 bases, leaving 12 bases between them. This CDR3 has 12 residues. CDR3 region: CAWGGTAYEQYF. The CDR3 region has the DNA TGTGCCTGGGGGGGGACAGCGTACGAGCAGTACTTC.